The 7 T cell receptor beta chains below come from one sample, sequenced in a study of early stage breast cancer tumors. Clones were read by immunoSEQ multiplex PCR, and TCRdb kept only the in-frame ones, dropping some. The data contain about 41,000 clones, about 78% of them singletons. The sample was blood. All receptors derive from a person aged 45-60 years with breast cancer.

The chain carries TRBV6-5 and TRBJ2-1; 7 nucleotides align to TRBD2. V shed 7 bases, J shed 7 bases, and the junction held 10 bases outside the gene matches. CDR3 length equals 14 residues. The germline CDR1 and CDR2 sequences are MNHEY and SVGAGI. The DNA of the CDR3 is TGTGCCAGCACCGGGGACGGGGGGTGGAATGAGCAGTTCTTC. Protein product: CASTGDGGWNEQFF.

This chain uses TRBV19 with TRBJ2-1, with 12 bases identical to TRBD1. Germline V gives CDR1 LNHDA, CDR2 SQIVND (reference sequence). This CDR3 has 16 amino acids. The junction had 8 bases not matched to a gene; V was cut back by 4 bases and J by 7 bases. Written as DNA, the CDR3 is TGTGCCAGTAGTACCCGGTGGGGACAGGGGGCGAATGAGCAGTTCTTC. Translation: CASSTRWGQGANEQFF.

CDR3: CASSIRLDRRNQPQHF. CDR3 in DNA: TGTGCCAGTAGTATACGGCTGGACAGAAGGAATCAGCCCCAGCATTTT. The J gene is TRBJ1-5, the V gene TRBV19; tentatively, D is TRBD1 (6 bases). Germline CDR1 and CDR2: LNHDA and SQIVND (reference sequence). Trimming removed 2 bases at V and 4 bases at J, with 15 bases between. CDR3 length: 16 residues.

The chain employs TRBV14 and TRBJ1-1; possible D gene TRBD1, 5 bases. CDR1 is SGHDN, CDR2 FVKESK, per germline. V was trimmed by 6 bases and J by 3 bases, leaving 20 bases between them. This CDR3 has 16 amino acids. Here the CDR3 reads CASSSLGRGRDTEAFF. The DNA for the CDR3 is TGTGCCAGCAGTTCTCTCGGAAGGGGTAGGGACACTGAAGCTTTCTTT.

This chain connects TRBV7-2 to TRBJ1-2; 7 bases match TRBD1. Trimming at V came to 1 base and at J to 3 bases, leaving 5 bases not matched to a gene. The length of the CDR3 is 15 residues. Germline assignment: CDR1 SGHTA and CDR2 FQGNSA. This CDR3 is CASSLGRTGDYGYTF. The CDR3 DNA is TGTGCCAGCAGCTTAGGGAGAACAGGGGACTATGGCTACACCTTC.

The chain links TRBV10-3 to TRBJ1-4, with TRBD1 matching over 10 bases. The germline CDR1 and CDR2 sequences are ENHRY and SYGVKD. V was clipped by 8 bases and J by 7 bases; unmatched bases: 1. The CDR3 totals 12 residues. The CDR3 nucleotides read TGTGCCATCCGGGACAGGGGTGAAAAACTGTTTTTT. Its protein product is CAIRDRGEKLFF.

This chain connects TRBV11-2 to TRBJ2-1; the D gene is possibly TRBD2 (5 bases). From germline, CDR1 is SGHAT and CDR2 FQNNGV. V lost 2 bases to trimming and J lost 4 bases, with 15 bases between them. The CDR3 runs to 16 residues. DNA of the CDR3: TGTGCCAGCAGCTTAAGCAGAGGGCCGCGGTACAATGAGCAGTTCTTC. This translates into CASSLSRGPRYNEQFF.